The sequence of this T cell receptor beta chain was determined in a study of regulatory T cells in long-lasting Graves disease. Stated time point: newly diagnosed GD, antithyroid drugs for less than 3 months. Preparation of the TCR library used RNA extracted from PBMCs. iRepertoire HTBI primers and Arm-PCR of CDR3 regions built TCR beta libraries. TCRdb re-analysed the multiplex PCR reads in MiXCR, keeping a single row per CDR3 protein. The sample has hundreds of thousands of distinct CDR3 sequences; about 15% are singletons. A few counts support this clonotype. This CDR3 spans 15 amino acids. V shed 8 bases and J 9 bases; nucleotides not matched to a gene: 11. Germline CDR1 PRHDT, CDR2 FYEKMQ (reference sequence). These same records also appear under a second study, on T cells in Graves' hyperthyroidism and ophthalmopathy.

The specimen was peripheral blood mononuclear cells (PBMCs), collected at new diagnosis, from a patient treated with antithyroid drugs. V is TRBV13 and J is TRBJ2-1, with 12 nucleotides matching TRBD2. This clonotype was obtained from a woman between 25 and 40 years old with Graves disease. The CDR3 sequence: CASYRRLAGVSEQFF. CDR3 DNA: TGTGCCAGCTACCGACGACTAGCGGGAGTTAGTGAGCAGTTCTTC.